Only a few counts were recorded for the clone carrying this TCR beta chain. This sample is drawn from a study of blood T cells in healthy people across ages. Germline V gene data show CDR1 as MDHEN and CDR2 as SYDVKM. The CDR3 totals 12 residues. Deletions cut 6 bases from V and 6 bases from J, with 12 bases between. A second PCR of roughly 7 to 11 cycles used a sample-barcoded 5' primer and a J-beta primer mix. TCRdb re-called the 5' RACE reads through MiXCR, storing one row per CDR3 protein. The sample records 850,000 to 1,300,000 distinct CDR3 sequences, 40% to 45% being singletons. The TCR comes from a woman aged 55 to 70 in good health. Sequenced material: blood. V gene TRBV28 combines with J gene TRBJ2-7, with a weak D call TRBD1 (6 bases). The CDR3 reads CASSPEGVEQYF. CDR3 in DNA: TGTGCCAGCAGCCCAGAGGGGGTCGAGCAGTACTTC.